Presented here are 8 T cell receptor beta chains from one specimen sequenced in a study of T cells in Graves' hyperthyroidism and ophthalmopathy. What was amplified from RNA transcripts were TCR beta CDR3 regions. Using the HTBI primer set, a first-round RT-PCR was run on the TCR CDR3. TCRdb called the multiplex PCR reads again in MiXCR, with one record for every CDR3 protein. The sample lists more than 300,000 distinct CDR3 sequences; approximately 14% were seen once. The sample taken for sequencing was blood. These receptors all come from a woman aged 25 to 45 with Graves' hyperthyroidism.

CDR3: CATSPLAAQETQYF. Written as DNA, the CDR3 is TGTGCCACTTCACCACTGGCCGCTCAAGAGACCCAGTACTTC. The chain has TRBV6-1 and TRBJ2-5, with no clear D. V gave up 10 bases and J gave up 2 bases, with 17 bases separating them. CDR3 length: 14 residues. CDR1 is MNHNS and CDR2 is SASEGT in the germline V gene.

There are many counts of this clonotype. In DNA form, the CDR3 reads TGTGCCAGCATCCCAGGGGGAGCCGGAAACACCATATATTTT. Encoded protein: CASIPGGAGNTIYF. This chain links TRBV28 with TRBJ1-3, with 7 bases fitting TRBD1. V was clipped by 7 bases and J by 4 bases; unmatched bases: 7. The CDR3 is made up of 14 amino acids. From germline, CDR1 is MDHEN and CDR2 SYDVKM.

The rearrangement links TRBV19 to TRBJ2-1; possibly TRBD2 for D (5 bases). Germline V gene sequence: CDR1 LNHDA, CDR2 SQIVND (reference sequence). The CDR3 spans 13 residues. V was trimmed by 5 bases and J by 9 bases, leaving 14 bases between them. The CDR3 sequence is CASSSPLAVEQFF. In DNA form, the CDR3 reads TGTGCCAGTAGTTCTCCCCTAGCTGTTGAGCAGTTCTTC.

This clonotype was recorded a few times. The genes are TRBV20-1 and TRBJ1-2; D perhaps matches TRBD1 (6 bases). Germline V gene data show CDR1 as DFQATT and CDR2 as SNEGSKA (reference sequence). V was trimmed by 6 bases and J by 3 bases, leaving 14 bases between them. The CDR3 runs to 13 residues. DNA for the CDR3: TGCAGTGCCCCCGGGGGGGGCGACTATGGCTACACCTTC. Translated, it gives CSAPGGGDYGYTF.

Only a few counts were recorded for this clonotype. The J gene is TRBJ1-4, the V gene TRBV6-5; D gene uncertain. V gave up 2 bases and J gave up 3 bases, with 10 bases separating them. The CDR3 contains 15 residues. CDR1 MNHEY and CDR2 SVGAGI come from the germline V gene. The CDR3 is CASSYRAVANEKLFF. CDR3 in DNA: TGTGCCAGCAGTTACCGGGCAGTGGCTAATGAAAAACTGTTTTTT.

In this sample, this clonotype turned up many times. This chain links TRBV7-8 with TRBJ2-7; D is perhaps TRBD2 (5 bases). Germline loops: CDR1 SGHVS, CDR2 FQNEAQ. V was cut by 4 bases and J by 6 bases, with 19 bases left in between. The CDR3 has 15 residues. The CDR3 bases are TGTGCCAGCAGCTGGACTTTTAGGACCGAAGGCGAGCAGTACTTC. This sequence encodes CASSWTFRTEGEQYF.

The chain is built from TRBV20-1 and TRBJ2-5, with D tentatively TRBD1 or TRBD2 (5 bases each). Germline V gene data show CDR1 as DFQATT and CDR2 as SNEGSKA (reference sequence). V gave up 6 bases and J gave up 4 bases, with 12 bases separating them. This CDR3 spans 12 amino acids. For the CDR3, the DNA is TGCAGTGCCCTGGGACGGGGAGAGACCCAGTACTTC. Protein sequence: CSALGRGETQYF.

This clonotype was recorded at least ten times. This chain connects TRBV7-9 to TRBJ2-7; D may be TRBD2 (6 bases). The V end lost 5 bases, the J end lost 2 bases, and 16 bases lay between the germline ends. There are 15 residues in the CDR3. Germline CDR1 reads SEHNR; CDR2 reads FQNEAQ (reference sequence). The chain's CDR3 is CASSPTGAPTYEQYF. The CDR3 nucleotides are TGTGCCAGCAGCCCGACGGGAGCGCCTACCTACGAGCAGTACTTC.